The 26 T cell receptor beta chains reported below all come from one sample, sequenced in a study of shared clonotypes between healthy human individuals. Sequenced by immunoSEQ multiplex PCR; TCRdb stores in-frame clones only, minus some. The table lists more than 2 million clones, 85% to 95% of them singletons. The sequenced material came from naive CD4+ T cells sorted from blood. The subset denotes: CD45RA+ positively selected. Every receptor here comes from a man aged 18 to 29 in good health.

Only a few counts were recorded for this clone. V usage is TRBV30 and J usage is TRBJ1-2; a weak D match, TRBD1 (5 bases). The CDR3 has 15 residues. The germline V gene has CDR1 GTSNPN and CDR2 SVGIG (reference sequence). V lost 4 bases and J lost 7, with 22 bases in between. CDR3 in amino acids: CAWILRAGKESGYTF. The CDR3 bases are TGTGCCTGGATCCTAAGGGCAGGGAAGGAATCTGGCTACACCTTC. Drawing the rest from reference TRBV30 and TRBJ1-2, the complete variable domain is SQTIHQWPATLVQPVGSPLSLECTVEGTSNPNLYWYRQAAGRGLQLLFYSVGIGQISSEVPQNLSASRPQDRQFILSSKKLLLSDSGFYLCAWILRAGKESGYTFGSGTRLTVV.

The gene calls are TRBV7-8 and TRBJ2-3, with 8 nucleotides matching TRBD2. CDR1 and CDR2 (germline): SGHVS, FQNEAQ. The ends lost 1 base at V and 4 bases at J; junction bases unmatched: 7. The CDR3 is 16 residues long. The CDR3 here is CASSLGPAGVADTQYF. CDR3 sequence (DNA): TGTGCCAGCAGCTTAGGACCAGCGGGAGTTGCAGATACGCAGTATTTT.

Here the CDR3 DNA reads TGCGCCAGCAGCCAAGACCCAAGAGCGCGCACTGAAGCTTTCTTT. Amino acid sequence: CASSQDPRARTEAFF. V is TRBV4-3 and J is TRBJ1-1; D remains unclear. The CDR3 is made up of 15 amino acids. Germline V gives CDR1 LGHNA, CDR2 YSLEER. V lost 0 bases, J lost 4 bases, and 12 bases lay in between.

The chain combines TRBV5-1 with TRBJ1-6; TRBD1 aligns across 9 bases. This CDR3 has 16 residues. Germline lookup yields CDR1 SGHRS and CDR2 YFSETQ. V trimming: 4 bases; J trimming: 7 bases; junction bases outside the gene matches: 9. CDR3 sequence: CASSVSGQGGNSPLHF. DNA of the CDR3: TGCGCCAGCAGCGTCTCGGGACAGGGAGGCAATTCACCCCTCCACTTT. Supplemented by reference TRBV5-1 and TRBJ1-6, the full variable domain reads KAGVTQTPRYLIKTRGQQVTLSCSPISGHRSVSWYQQTPGQGLQFLFEYFSETQRNKGNFPGRFSGRQFSNSRSEMNVSTLELGDSALYLCASSVSGQGGNSPLHFGNGTRLTVT.

In regard to this clone: Other DNA variants within this sample encode the same CDR3. V is TRBV6-5 and J is TRBJ2-7, with 9 bases matching TRBD1. The CDR3 consists of 15 residues. Germline CDR1 is MNHEY and CDR2 is SVGAGI. J lost 2 bases, V lost 0 bases, and 2 bases had no gene match. CDR3 region: CASSYSGQGAYEQYF. The CDR3 region has the DNA TGTGCCAGCAGTTACTCGGGACAGGGAGCCTACGAGCAGTACTTC.

About this clone: Its ends do not fully match the called genes, so a read error is possible. The rearrangement uses TRBV7-7 and TRBJ2-5, with TRBD1 as a possible D gene (6 bases). This CDR3 is 13 amino acids long. The V gene's germline CDR1 is SSHAT and CDR2 FNYEAQ (reference sequence). The CDR3 region is CASSSTGIETQYF. The CDR3 DNA follows: TGTGCTAGCAGTTCCACAGGGATAGAGACCCAGTACTTC.

This rearrangement joins TRBV5-1 to TRBJ2-5; 9 positions agree with TRBD2. Germline-derived CDR1 and CDR2 are SGHRS and YFSETQ. The CDR3 runs 16 residues. After removal of 0 bases from V and 1 base from J, the junction contained 4 bases not matched to a gene. In DNA, the CDR3 is TGCGCCAGCAGCTTGGCCCTAGCGGGGCTCCAAGAGACCCAGTACTTC. It codes for CASSLALAGLQETQYF.

V usage is TRBV18 and J usage is TRBJ2-4, with TRBD2 identical over 8 bases. Looked up from germline, CDR1 is KGHSH and CDR2 is LQKENI. CDR3 length: 13 amino acids. J lost 11 bases, V lost 3 bases, and 6 bases had no gene match. CDR3 nucleotide sequence: TGTGCCAGCTCACCCCCGACTAGCGCCCTTCAGTACTTC. Protein sequence: CASSPPTSALQYF.

This clone has just one count. V gene TRBV19 combines with J gene TRBJ1-1; no definite D call. The germline gives CDR1 LNHDA, CDR2 SQIVND (reference sequence). The CDR3 has 15 residues. V lost 5 bases to trimming and J lost 0 bases, with 13 bases between them. CDR3: CASSSGIVVNTEAFF. The CDR3, as DNA: TGTGCCAGTAGTTCCGGGATAGTGGTGAACACTGAAGCTTTCTTT. Based on the CDR3 plus reference TRBV19 and TRBJ1-1, the full variable domain is DGGITQSPKYLFRKEGQNVTLSCEQNLNHDAMYWYRQDPGQGLRLIYYSQIVNDFQKGDIAEGYSVSREKKESFPLTVTSAQKNPTAFYLCASSSGIVVNTEAFFGQGTRLTVV.

As for this clone: This CDR3 is also generated by other DNA sequences in the sample. The J gene is TRBJ2-7, the V gene TRBV30; D gene unclear. The V gene lost 1 base and the J gene lost 2 bases, with 3 bases spanning the gap. The CDR3 has 11 amino acids. CDR1 and CDR2 from the germline V gene are GTSNPN and SVGIG (reference sequence). The DNA for the CDR3 is TGTGCCTGGAGTGGGGCCTACGAGCAGTACTTC. This translates into CAWSGAYEQYF.

This sequence joins TRBV27 and TRBJ1-1; D possibly corresponds to TRBD1 (6 bases). The CDR3 has 13 amino acids. Germline V gene lookup returns CDR1 MNHEY and CDR2 SMNVEV (reference sequence). V was trimmed by 7 bases and J by 6 bases, leaving 15 bases between them. The CDR3 protein is CASTTRGIAEAFF. The CDR3 nucleotides are TGTGCCAGCACCACTAGGGGGATCGCTGAAGCTTTCTTT.

The rearrangement links TRBV7-2 to TRBJ2-5; TRBD2 matches at 8 bases. Germline V gene data show CDR1 as SGHTA and CDR2 as FQGNSA. V dropped 0 bases and J dropped 5; count of bases not matched to a gene: 11. The CDR3 runs to 17 residues. The CDR3 region is CASSLAVIGGARETQYF. The CDR3 nucleotides are TGTGCCAGCAGCTTAGCCGTAATCGGGGGGGCTCGGGAGACCCAGTACTTC.

The chain combines TRBV4-2 with TRBJ2-7, with 11 bases identical to TRBD1. Per the germline V gene, CDR1 is LGHNA and CDR2 is YNFKEQ. Germline trimming cut 5 bases from V and 2 bases from J; bases unmatched to any gene: 8. The CDR3 is 16 amino acids. As DNA, the CDR3 is TGTGCCAGCAGCTTGGTTCCGGGACAGGGGGCCTACGAGCAGTACTTC. Translating gives CASSLVPGQGAYEQYF.

This chain connects TRBV5-1 to TRBJ2-7; TRBD1 might be the D (6 bases). The CDR3 totals 16 residues. The germline gives CDR1 SGHRS, CDR2 YFSETQ. Between the trimmed V and J ends, which lost 0 bases and 2 bases, there was a span of 15 bases. The CDR3 bases are TGCGCCAGCAGCTTGGCCGACAGGCCGTTCCCCTACGAGCAGTACTTC. Translation: CASSLADRPFPYEQYF.

This chain connects TRBV12-5 to TRBJ2-5, with 11 bases lining up with TRBD2. The CDR3 loop spans 16 amino acids. From germline, CDR1 is LGHNT and CDR2 FRNRAP. V dropped 5 bases and J dropped 5; count of bases not matched to a gene: 10. CDR3: CASGPPLLAGVETQYF. In nucleotides, the CDR3 is TGTGCTAGTGGTCCCCCCTTACTAGCGGGAGTGGAGACCCAGTACTTC.

The chain joins TRBV5-1 to TRBJ2-7; D not certain. With 0 bases removed from V and 1 base from J, the gap between germline ends came to 11 bases. The germline CDR1 and CDR2 sequences are SGHRS and YFSETQ. The length of the CDR3 is 15 residues. The CDR3 loop is CASSLAGAPSYEQYF. The DNA for the CDR3 is TGCGCCAGCAGCTTGGCCGGTGCACCATCCTACGAGCAGTACTTC.

This chain's CDR3 is CASSPALGLASYEQYF. The CDR3 DNA sequence: TGTGCCAGCTCACCAGCTCTCGGACTAGCATCGTACGAGCAGTACTTC. This chain connects TRBV18 to TRBJ2-7, with 8 positions matching TRBD2. The length of the CDR3 is 16 residues. Germline CDR1 reads KGHSH; CDR2 reads LQKENI. V was pared by 2 bases and J by 4 bases, with 10 bases of the junction left unmatched.

Details on this clone: Other DNA sequences in this sample translate to the same CDR3. The J gene is TRBJ2-5, the V gene TRBV28, with D unclear. V lost 6 bases and J lost 3, with 5 bases in between. Germline CDR1 reads MDHEN; CDR2 reads SYDVKM. CDR3 length: 11 residues. CDR3 sequence reads: CASREKETQYF. CDR3 bases: TGTGCCAGCAGGGAGAAAGAGACCCAGTACTTC.

V usage is TRBV30 and J usage is TRBJ2-7; D is unclear. V was shortened by 2 bases and J by 5 bases, with 4 bases between the two germline ends. This CDR3 spans 10 amino acids. Germline V gives CDR1 GTSNPN, CDR2 SVGIG (reference sequence). CDR3 sequence: CAWSNDEQYF. The DNA for the CDR3 is TGTGCCTGGAGTAACGACGAGCAGTACTTC.

The chain carries TRBV29-1 and TRBJ2-3; no clear D. The CDR3 has 12 amino acids. Germline V lookup: CDR1 SQVTM, CDR2 ANQGSEA. Between the trimmed V and J ends, which lost 4 bases and 2 bases, there was a span of 7 bases. The CDR3 region is CSVGLPTDTQYF. CDR3 in DNA: TGCAGCGTTGGATTACCCACAGATACGCAGTATTTT.

This rearrangement joins TRBV30 to TRBJ1-2; D is undetermined. V dropped 0 bases and J dropped 8 bases, with 10 bases sitting between them. Germline V gives CDR1 GTSNPN, CDR2 SVGIG (reference sequence). The CDR3 covers 12 residues. CDR3: CAWSVGTRGYTF. CDR3 DNA: TGTGCCTGGAGTGTAGGCACCAGGGGCTACACCTTC.

This chain uses TRBV25-1 with TRBJ2-7; D perhaps matches TRBD2 (6 bases). V was clipped by 3 bases and J by 3 bases, with 15 bases between them. In germline, CDR1 is MGHDK, CDR2 SYGVNS. This CDR3 is 15 amino acids long. CDR3 residues: CASSDSGRGIYEQYF. For the CDR3, the DNA is TGTGCCAGCAGTGACTCGGGACGGGGGATCTACGAGCAGTACTTC.

The J gene is TRBJ1-2, the V gene TRBV7-9; D is unresolved. CDR3 length equals 13 residues. The V gene lost 1 base and the J gene lost 5 bases, with 8 bases spanning the gap. The germline gives CDR1 SEHNR, CDR2 FQNEAQ (reference sequence). In nucleotides, the CDR3 is TGTGCCAGCAGCTTAGATCCAGGTTATGGCTACACCTTC. Its protein product is CASSLDPGYGYTF.

V gene TRBV6-5 combines with J gene TRBJ1-1; 8 bases agree with TRBD1. The germline CDR1 and CDR2 sequences are MNHEY and SVGAGI. The CDR3 has 14 amino acids. Unmatched junction bases numbered 6, after V lost 4 bases and J lost 5 bases. This chain's CDR3 is CASSWGHRGTEAFF. In nucleotides, the CDR3 is TGTGCCAGCAGTTGGGGGCACAGGGGGACTGAAGCTTTCTTT.

This sequence joins TRBV7-2 and TRBJ2-7; tentatively, D is TRBD2 (6 bases). The CDR3 spans 16 residues. The V and J ends lost 2 bases and 3 bases respectively, with 17 bases between them. Germline CDR1 reads SGHTA; CDR2 reads FQGNSA. The CDR3 loop is CASSLYVGLGYYEQYF. The CDR3 DNA is TGTGCCAGCAGCTTATATGTGGGACTGGGATACTACGAGCAGTACTTC.

V and J are TRBV5-1 and TRBJ2-3; D may match TRBD1 or TRBD2 (5 bases each). V dropped 0 bases and J dropped 6 bases, with 20 bases sitting between them. Germline values: CDR1 SGHRS, CDR2 YFSETQ. The CDR3 length is 17 residues. The CDR3 bases are TGCGCCAGCAGCTTGGAGGGACCAACCCTCAGGACTGATACGCAGTATTTT. Its protein is CASSLEGPTLRTDTQYF.